A selection of T cell receptor beta chains follows, all from one sample in a study of OX40 agonist ivuxolimab in advanced cancers. Profiled with immunoSEQ multiplex PCR; TCRdb holds only in-frame clones, not every one. The sample includes 50,000 to 70,000 clones, roughly 87% seen only once; the top ten take around 10%. The source material was CD4+ or CD8+ T cells sorted from blood, sampled in a trial of the OX40 agonist ivuxolimab. The origin of the receptors is an adult with an advanced solid tumor such as melanoma, head and neck, liver or kidney cancer. CDR3s include the opening cysteine and the closing phenylalanine or tryptophan. Fields, in order: J gene, D gene, clone size, V gene, CDR3 protein, CDR3 DNA. D genes are given only for firm matches. The listing skips clone size in some rows; elsewhere it reads once, few, many or a size class.

J: TRBJ1-1; D: -; size: -; V: TRBV6-5; CDR3: CASSYFTASPEAFF; DNA: TGTGCCAGCAGTTACTTTACAGCTAGCCCCGAAGCTTTCTTT
J: TRBJ2-3; D: TRBD2; size: -; V: TRBV7-9; CDR3: CASSLGAGGTTDTQYF; DNA: TGTGCCAGCAGCTTAGGAGCGGGAGGTACCACAGATACGCAGTATTTT
J: TRBJ1-2; D: -; size: -; V: TRBV6-5; CDR3: CASRSSGDSYGYTF; DNA: TGTGCCAGCAGATCCAGCGGGGATAGCTATGGCTACACCTTC
J: TRBJ2-2; D: -; size: -; V: TRBV9; CDR3: CASSLDGNTGELFF; DNA: TGTGCCAGCAGCCTAGACGGGAACACCGGGGAGCTGTTTTTT
J: TRBJ1-6; D: -; size: once; V: TRBV28; CDR3: CASGGHGDSPLHF; DNA: TGTGCCAGCGGTGGACATGGAGATTCACCCCTCCACTTT
J: TRBJ1-2; D: -; size: -; V: TRBV4-1; CDR3: CASGQEGSDYGYTF; DNA: TGCGCCAGCGGCCAAGAAGGGAGTGACTATGGCTACACCTTC
J: TRBJ2-5; D: TRBD2; size: -; V: TRBV29-1; CDR3: CSVELSGRARETQYF; DNA: TGCAGCGTTGAATTAAGCGGGAGGGCCAGAGAGACCCAGTACTTC
J: TRBJ2-1; D: -; size: -; V: TRBV9; CDR3: CASSATLGTNNEQFF; DNA: TGTGCCAGCAGCGCCACCCTGGGAACGAACAATGAGCAGTTCTTC
J: TRBJ1-2; D: -; size: -; V: TRBV9; CDR3: CASSVVPQGSYGYTF; DNA: TGTGCCAGCAGCGTAGTTCCTCAGGGTAGCTATGGCTACACCTTC
J: TRBJ2-2; D: -; size: -; V: TRBV5-1; CDR3: CASSKKQVFPMSSGELFF; DNA: TGCGCCAGCAGCAAAAAACAGGTTTTCCCTATGAGTTCCGGGGAGCTGTTTTTT
J: TRBJ1-2; D: -; size: -; V: TRBV7-9; CDR3: CASRGLGGGSDYGYTF; DNA: TGTGCCAGCAGGGGTTTAGGTGGAGGTTCCGACTATGGCTACACCTTC
J: TRBJ1-1; D: -; size: -; V: TRBV5-6; CDR3: CASSWRYSGAFF; DNA: TGTGCCAGCAGCTGGCGATACTCTGGAGCTTTCTTT
J: TRBJ2-3; D: TRBD2; size: -; V: TRBV7-6; CDR3: CASSPGLAGVDTQYF; DNA: TGTGCCAGCAGCCCCGGACTAGCGGGAGTGGATACGCAGTATTTT
J: TRBJ1-1; D: -; size: once; V: TRBV14; CDR3: CASSQRVHLNTEAFF; DNA: TGTGCCAGCAGCCAACGTGTACACCTGAACACTGAGGCTTTCTTT
J: TRBJ2-1; D: TRBD1; size: -; V: TRBV9; CDR3: CASSLGTGLGYEQFF; DNA: TGTGCCAGCAGTCTAGGGACAGGGTTGGGGTATGAGCAGTTCTTC
J: TRBJ2-6; D: TRBD2; size: -; V: TRBV7-6; CDR3: CASSLGLAGGSGANVLTF; DNA: TGTGCCAGCAGCTTGGGACTAGCGGGGGGCTCTGGGGCCAACGTCCTGACTTTC
J: TRBJ2-5; D: TRBD2; size: -; V: TRBV7-2; CDR3: CASSSRLAGGQTQYF; DNA: TGTGCCAGCAGCTCCAGACTAGCGGGAGGGCAGACCCAGTACTTC
J: TRBJ2-1; D: -; size: -; V: TRBV7-9; CDR3: CASSVHVQFF; DNA: TGTGCCAGCAGCGTCCACGTCCAGTTCTTC
J: TRBJ1-5; D: -; size: few; V: TRBV6-5; CDR3: CASSETDGQPQHF; DNA: TGTGCCAGCAGTGAGACAGACGGTCAGCCCCAGCATTTT
J: TRBJ2-3; D: -; size: -; V: TRBV6-5; CDR3: CASSTGGPTDTQYF; DNA: TGTGCCAGCTCGACCGGAGGTCCCACAGATACGCAGTATTTT
J: TRBJ1-5; D: -; size: -; V: TRBV7-6; CDR3: CASSPLPGRNQPQHF; DNA: TGTGCCAGCAGCCCCTTACCAGGGAGGAATCAGCCCCAGCATTTT
J: TRBJ1-1; D: -; size: once; V: TRBV5-6; CDR3: CASSFPTPNTEAFF; DNA: TGTGCCAGCAGCTTCCCGACTCCGAACACTGAAGCTTTCTTT
J: TRBJ1-2; D: -; size: -; V: TRBV9; CDR3: CASSVAGEGDYGYTF; DNA: TGTGCCAGCAGCGTAGCAGGGGAGGGCGACTATGGCTACACCTTC
J: TRBJ2-7; D: TRBD2; size: -; V: TRBV13; CDR3: CASSSGLAGPVSYEQYF; DNA: TGTGCCAGCAGCTCCGGCCTAGCGGGACCCGTCTCCTACGAGCAGTACTTC
J: TRBJ1-2; D: -; size: -; V: TRBV27; CDR3: CASSLTGGAVGYTF; DNA: TGTGCCAGCAGTCTTACGGGTGGGGCGGTTGGCTACACCTTC
J: TRBJ2-5; D: TRBD2; size: -; V: TRBV29-1; CDR3: CSVPGLAMETQYF; DNA: TGCAGCGTCCCGGGACTAGCAATGGAGACCCAGTACTTC
J: TRBJ2-1; D: -; size: -; V: TRBV27; CDR3: CASSSGPKGNEQFF; DNA: TGTGCCAGCAGTTCAGGCCCTAAGGGAAATGAGCAGTTCTTC
J: TRBJ1-1; D: -; size: -; V: TRBV27; CDR3: CASSPGTEAFF; DNA: TGTGCCAGCAGTCCCGGGACCGAAGCTTTCTTT
J: TRBJ1-1; D: -; size: -; V: TRBV5-1; CDR3: CASSPGLEAFF; DNA: TGCGCCAGCTCCCCGGGCCTCGAAGCTTTCTTT
J: TRBJ2-1; D: -; size: -; V: TRBV4-1; CDR3: CASSHPMENEQFF; DNA: TGCGCCAGCAGCCACCCGATGGAAAATGAGCAGTTCTTC